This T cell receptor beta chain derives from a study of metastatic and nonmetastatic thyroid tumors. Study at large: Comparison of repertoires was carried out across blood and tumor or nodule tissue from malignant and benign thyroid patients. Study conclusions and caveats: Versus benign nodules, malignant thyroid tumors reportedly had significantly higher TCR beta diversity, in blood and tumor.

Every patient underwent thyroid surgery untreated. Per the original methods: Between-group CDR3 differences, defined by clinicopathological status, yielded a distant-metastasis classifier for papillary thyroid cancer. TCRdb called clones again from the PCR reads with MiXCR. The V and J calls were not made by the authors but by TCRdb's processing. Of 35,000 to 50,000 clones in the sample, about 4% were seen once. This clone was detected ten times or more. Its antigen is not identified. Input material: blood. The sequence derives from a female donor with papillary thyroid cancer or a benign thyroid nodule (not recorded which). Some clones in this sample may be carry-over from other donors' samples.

As DNA, the CDR3 is TGTGCCAGCAGTGAGATCTCCCGGAGTAGCGGGAGGCCTCATACGCAGTATTTT. Its translation: CASSEISRSSGRPHTQYF. The J gene is TRBJ2-3, the V gene TRBV6-1; 10 bases line up with TRBD2. Per the germline V gene, CDR1 is MNHNS and CDR2 is SASEGT. The CDR3 is 18 amino acids. The J segment lost 7 bases and the V segment lost 3 bases, leaving 16 bases of the junction unmatched.